This passage covers 30 T cell receptor beta chains from one sample sequenced in a study of type 1 regulatory T cells. One entry per CDR3 protein, called by TCRdb with MiXCR from the reads. This table holds fewer than 75,000 distinct CDR3 sequences, about 48% found once. Their recognized antigens are unknown. Input material: cultured non-Tr1 T cells, either the whole culture or a sorted T cell fraction (not recorded which). The source is a human donor in good health.

The rearrangement joins TRBV19 to TRBJ2-7; 10 bases agree with TRBD1. CDR3 length: 14 residues. Germline CDR1 reads LNHDA; CDR2 reads SQIVND (reference sequence). V dropped 5 bases and J dropped 6; count of bases not matched to a gene: 7. CDR3 protein: CASSHRDRGLEQYF. The CDR3 DNA reads as TGTGCCAGTAGTCACCGGGACAGGGGCCTCGAGCAGTACTTC.

V usage is TRBV15 and J usage is TRBJ1-1, with 7 bases aligning to TRBD1. J gave up 6 bases and V 4 bases, and 2 bases lay outside the gene matches. Germline assignment: CDR1 LNHNV and CDR2 YYDKDF (reference sequence). This CDR3 region has 12 residues. CDR3: CATSTGGPEAFF. In DNA, the CDR3 is TGTGCCACCAGCACAGGGGGGCCTGAAGCTTTCTTT.

This chain joins TRBV27 and TRBJ2-1; either TRBD1 or TRBD2 may fit D (7 bases each). Trimming took 0 bases from V and 8 from J, leaving 14 bases between them. Germline V lookup: CDR1 MNHEY, CDR2 SMNVEV (reference sequence). The CDR3 extends over 15 amino acids. The CDR3 DNA reads TGTGCCAGCAGTTTATCGGGGAGGGGGCGGGATGAGCAGTTCTTC. Protein sequence: CASSLSGRGRDEQFF.

This clonotype was counted ten times or more. This CDR3 is CASSLGQGNTEAFF. Written as DNA, the CDR3 is TGTGCCAGCAGCTTAGGACAGGGGAACACTGAAGCTTTCTTT. The chain recombines TRBV7-9 with TRBJ1-1; 7 bases are shared with TRBD1. Germline CDR1 reads SEHNR; CDR2 reads FQNEAQ (reference sequence). J was trimmed by 1 base and V by 1 base; bases with no gene match: 0. The CDR3 consists of 14 residues.

The genes are TRBV2 and TRBJ1-2; D remains unclear. Trimming took off 3 bases at V and 4 bases at J, with 9 bases between the two ends. CDR3 length equals 13 residues. From germline, CDR1 is SNHLY and CDR2 FYNNEI. The DNA of the CDR3 is TGTGCCAGCAGTGAGCGCCAGTCCTATGGCTACACCTTC. Translated, it gives CASSERQSYGYTF.

This rearrangement joins TRBV6-5 to TRBJ1-1; TRBD1 might be the D (6 bases). This CDR3 comprises 12 residues. From germline, CDR1 is MNHEY and CDR2 SVGAGI. The CDR3, as DNA: TGTGCAGTGGGGGCCGTCGGCACTGAAGCTTTCTTT. Amino acids: CAVGAVGTEAFF.

The chain carries TRBV6-1 and TRBJ1-1, with D perhaps TRBD1 (6 bases). Germline CDR1 MNHNS, CDR2 SASEGT. The CDR3 has 13 residues. The V end was cut by 2 bases, the J end by 3 bases, with 7 bases between. The CDR3 DNA reads TGTGCCAGCAGTGAAAGGGGGTACACTGAAGCTTTCTTT. Residues: CASSERGYTEAFF.

The J gene is TRBJ2-1, the V gene TRBV7-2, with D perhaps given as TRBD1 or TRBD2 (5 bases each). Germline V gives CDR1 SGHTA, CDR2 FQGNSA. This CDR3 is built from 13 residues. The V gene lost 3 bases and the J gene lost 8 bases, with 11 bases spanning the gap. CDR3 sequence reads: CASSFQLGDEQFF. The CDR3 DNA reads as TGTGCCAGCAGCTTTCAACTGGGGGATGAGCAGTTCTTC.

This chain joins TRBV19 and TRBJ1-1, with 7 bases fitting TRBD1. Germline CDR1 is LNHDA and CDR2 is SQIVND (reference sequence). This CDR3 comprises 15 residues. V lost 6 bases and J lost 1; bases outside the gene matches: 8. The CDR3 region has the DNA TGTGCCAGTAGAGAACGTGGGACAGCGAACACTGAAGCTTTCTTT. Translated: CASRERGTANTEAFF.

This rearrangement joins TRBV5-1 to TRBJ2-1, with 7 bases identical to TRBD2. In germline, CDR1 is SGHRS, CDR2 YFSETQ. The CDR3 is 15 residues long. Losses at the gene ends were 1 base for V and 9 bases for J; bases not matched to a gene: 10. The CDR3 region has the DNA TGCGCCAGCAGCTTGCAACTAGCGTCGGTTGGTGAGCAGTTCTTC. It is translated as CASSLQLASVGEQFF.

This clonotype came up a few times. The V call is TRBV10-3, the J call TRBJ2-1; 9 bases align to TRBD2. Trimming cost V 4 bases and J 13 bases; bases outside gene matches: 8. Germline V gene data show CDR1 as ENHRY and CDR2 as SYGVKD. The CDR3 consists of 13 residues. The CDR3 sequence is CAISGTSGSNQFF. The DNA of the CDR3 is TGTGCCATCAGTGGAACTAGCGGGTCAAATCAGTTCTTC.

The gene calls are TRBV7-6 and TRBJ2-2, with TRBD2 as a possible D gene (6 bases). In germline, CDR1 is SGHVS, CDR2 FNYEAQ. Trimming took off 5 bases at V and 1 base at J, with 11 bases between the two ends. The CDR3 totals 15 residues. Here the CDR3 reads CASSPGGVNTGELFF. The CDR3 nucleotides are TGTGCCAGCAGCCCCGGCGGGGTGAACACCGGGGAGCTGTTTTTT.

The chain combines TRBV9 with TRBJ2-7, with a tentative D call TRBD1 (6 bases). The ends were cut back, 0 bases at V and 1 base at J, with 14 bases in the middle. This CDR3 spans 16 amino acids. The germline V gene encodes CDR1 SGDLS and CDR2 YYNGEE. The CDR3 DNA follows: TGTGCCAGCAGCGTAGGTCCCGGGACATCGTCCTACGAGCAGTACTTC. Translation gives CASSVGPGTSSYEQYF.

The CDR3 bases are TGCAGCGTTGGGACTAGCGGGGATTCCACAGATACGCAGTATTTT. Translation gives CSVGTSGDSTDTQYF. V usage is TRBV29-1 and J usage is TRBJ2-3, with 12 bases fitting TRBD2. The CDR3 contains 15 residues. Trimming at V came to 4 bases and at J to 2 bases, leaving 4 bases not matched to a gene. Germline CDR1 SQVTM, CDR2 ANQGSEA.

This clonotype was counted once. This chain links TRBV7-2 with TRBJ1-4; no definite D call. This CDR3 is built from 15 residues. Per the germline V gene, CDR1 is SGHTA and CDR2 is FQGNSA. V dropped 0 bases and J dropped 3 bases, with 8 bases sitting between them. The CDR3 DNA follows: TGTGCCAGCAGCTTAGCGCGGCAGGCTAATGAAAAACTGTTTTTT. Protein sequence: CASSLARQANEKLFF.

The rearrangement links TRBV20-1 to TRBJ2-5; perhaps TRBD1 as D (6 bases). The V and J ends lost 0 bases and 0 bases respectively, with 11 bases between them. CDR3 length equals 15 residues. Germline V gene data show CDR1 as DFQATT and CDR2 as SNEGSKA (reference sequence). The CDR3, as DNA: TGCAGTGCTAGAGATGGGACACCGTACCAAGAGACCCAGTACTTC. It encodes CSARDGTPYQETQYF.

The chain is built from TRBV2 and TRBJ1-6, with unresolved D. With 1 base removed from V and 10 bases from J, the gap between germline ends came to 14 bases. Looked up from germline, CDR1 is SNHLY and CDR2 is FYNNEI. The length of the CDR3 is 15 residues. CDR3 nucleotide sequence: TGTGCCAGCAGTGAAGGGACCAGGAGAGGATCACCCCTCCACTTT. Its translation: CASSEGTRRGSPLHF.

The chain links TRBV6-1 to TRBJ2-1; 9 bases are a match to TRBD2. V was pared by 5 bases and J by 4 bases, with 6 bases of the junction left unmatched. The CDR3 loop spans 15 amino acids. Germline lookup yields CDR1 MNHNS and CDR2 SASEGT. The CDR3 DNA sequence: TGTGCCAGCAGTTTAAGCGGGGGGAAATACAATGAGCAGTTCTTC. Protein product: CASSLSGGKYNEQFF.

This clonotype has a handful of counts. The chain employs TRBV11-3 and TRBJ2-3, with 9 nucleotides matching TRBD1. This CDR3 contains 15 residues. The junction had 6 bases not matched to a gene; V was cut back by 5 bases and J by 3 bases. Germline lookup yields CDR1 SGHNT and CDR2 YENEEA. DNA for the CDR3: TGTGCCAGCAGCGCACCGGGACAGGGAACAGATACGCAGTATTTT. Its translation: CASSAPGQGTDTQYF.

The genes are TRBV21-1 and TRBJ1-3; TRBD1 was called by the table and not checked on the DNA. TRBV21-1 is classified as a pseudogene. CDR3 length equals 15 residues. CDR3 nucleotides: TGTGCCAGCAGCCCGGGACGGAACTCTGGAAACACCATATATTTT. Translating it yields CASSPGRNSGNTIYF.

This clonotype was observed a few times. The chain uses TRBV18 and TRBJ1-6; a possible D gene is TRBD1 (6 bases). V dropped 8 bases and J dropped 7 bases, with 15 bases sitting between them. The CDR3 spans 14 residues. Per germline, CDR1 KGHSH and CDR2 LQKENI. CDR3 amino acids: CASKGGAQNSPLHF. The DNA of the CDR3 is TGTGCCAGCAAGGGGGGGGCCCAGAATTCACCCCTCCACTTT.

The CDR3 here is CASSVGRGLRSSGANVLTF. DNA for the CDR3: TGTGCCAGCAGCGTGGGGCGGGGGTTAAGAAGCTCTGGGGCCAACGTCCTGACTTTC. The V call is TRBV9, the J call TRBJ2-6, with 7 bases lining up with TRBD2. This CDR3 is built from 19 residues. J was trimmed by 0 bases and V by 2 bases; bases with no gene match: 11. Germline assignment: CDR1 SGDLS and CDR2 YYNGEE.

The rearrangement uses TRBV19 and TRBJ1-1; D perhaps matches TRBD1 (5 bases). V lost 3 bases to trimming and J lost 4 bases, with 9 bases between them. The CDR3 is 13 amino acids. The germline V gene has CDR1 LNHDA and CDR2 SQIVND (reference sequence). The CDR3 spells CASSMEGATEAFF. In DNA, the CDR3 is TGTGCCAGTAGTATGGAAGGGGCCACTGAAGCTTTCTTT.

The J gene is TRBJ2-5, the V gene TRBV4-2; TRBD1 matches 7 bases. From germline, CDR1 is LGHNA and CDR2 YNFKEQ. The V and J ends lost 6 bases and 4 bases, in that order; junction bases with no gene match: 5. This CDR3 comprises 13 residues. The CDR3 protein is CASSDRTGETQYF. CDR3 nucleotide sequence: TGTGCCAGCAGTGATAGGACAGGAGAGACCCAGTACTTC.

The chain joins TRBV12-3 or TRBV12-4 to TRBJ1-1; D unresolved. CDR3 length: 13 residues. V lost 8 bases and J 0 bases, leaving 10 bases between the germline ends. The CDR3 DNA is TGTGCCAGCTTGAGGAGCATGAACACTGAAGCTTTCTTT. Amino acids: CASLRSMNTEAFF.

This clonotype was seen a few times. The rearrangement links TRBV2 to TRBJ2-7, with D perhaps TRBD1 (5 bases). Trimming took off 6 bases at V and 3 bases at J, with 15 bases between the two ends. The CDR3 sequence is 14 residues long. Germline CDR1 reads SNHLY; CDR2 reads FYNNEI. CDR3 in amino acids: CASRARRQNYEQYF. The CDR3 nucleotides read TGTGCCAGCAGAGCGAGGAGACAGAACTACGAGCAGTACTTC.

The chain uses TRBV7-2 and TRBJ2-7; D unresolved. Trimming took 5 bases from V and 5 from J, leaving 19 bases between them. This CDR3 has 15 amino acids. Germline CDR1 and CDR2: SGHTA and FQGNSA. The CDR3 here is CASSTPERAVHEQYF. DNA for the CDR3: TGTGCCAGCAGCACACCAGAAAGGGCTGTTCACGAGCAGTACTTC.

This clonotype was seen once. CDR3 loop: CSAEAGKSEAFF. The CDR3 DNA follows: TGCAGTGCTGAGGCGGGCAAGTCTGAAGCTTTCTTT. J is TRBJ1-1 and V is TRBV20-1; D remains unclear. Trimming pared 5 bases from V and 6 bases from J, leaving 13 bases between. CDR1 and CDR2 from the germline V gene are DFQATT and SNEGSKA (reference sequence). The CDR3 runs 12 residues.

V usage is TRBV2 and J usage is TRBJ2-1; 12 nucleotides line up with TRBD2. The ends lost 4 bases at V and 4 bases at J; junction bases unmatched: 2. In germline, CDR1 is SNHLY, CDR2 FYNNEI. CDR3 length: 15 residues. CDR3 sequence: CASSGTSGAYNEQFF. In DNA form, the CDR3 reads TGTGCCAGCAGTGGGACTAGCGGGGCGTACAATGAGCAGTTCTTC.

The CDR3 loop reads CASSFGRGGGRTDTQYF. Here the CDR3 DNA reads TGTGCCAGCAGTTTCGGGCGGGGGGGCGGTCGCACAGATACGCAGTATTTT. The rearrangement joins TRBV12-3 or TRBV12-4 to TRBJ2-3; 9 bases match TRBD2. V lost 3 bases and J lost 1; bases outside the gene matches: 8. This CDR3 has 17 residues.